Below, 29 T cell receptor beta chains from the same sample are listed, as sequenced in a study of T cell responses to AZD1222 COVID-19 vaccine. Sequenced by immunoSEQ multiplex PCR; TCRdb stores in-frame clones only, minus some. The sample holds roughly 150,000 clones; 90% to 95% are singletons and the top ten take around 0.98%. Sequencing was performed on peripheral blood, taken 28 days after the second AZD1222 dose. These receptors originate from an adult who received the AZD1222 COVID-19 vaccine.

This clone was counted a single time. The chain is built from TRBV19 and TRBJ2-1, with a weak D call TRBD2 (7 bases). Germline assignment: CDR1 LNHDA and CDR2 SQIVND (reference sequence). Trimming shortened V by 0 bases and J by 6 bases, and 9 bases separated the two germline ends. The length of the CDR3 is 14 residues. CDR3 sequence: CASSIDRGGNEQFF. The CDR3 DNA reads TGTGCCAGTAGTATAGATAGGGGGGGCAATGAGCAGTTCTTC.

The chain uses TRBV27 and TRBJ2-3; D gene unclear. The CDR3 runs to 15 residues. Germline V lookup: CDR1 MNHEY, CDR2 SMNVEV (reference sequence). The V end was cut by 2 bases, the J end by 0 bases, with 9 bases between. CDR3 bases: TGTGCCAGCAGTTTAAAACTACCAAGCACAGATACGCAGTATTTT. It is translated as CASSLKLPSTDTQYF.

As regards this clone: The same CDR3 also results from other DNA sequences found in this sample. This rearrangement joins TRBV3-1 (or the pseudogene TRBV3-2) to TRBJ2-5; D is uncertain. This CDR3 spans 12 amino acids. V lost 0 bases to trimming and J lost 5 bases, with 4 bases between them. Looked up from germline, CDR1 is LGHDT and CDR2 is YNNKEL (reference sequence). Here the CDR3 reads CASSQDPETQYF. Written as DNA, the CDR3 is TGTGCCAGCAGCCAAGATCCTGAGACCCAGTACTTC.

V is TRBV6-6 and J is TRBJ2-1, with TRBD1 as a possible D gene (6 bases). Trimming removed 2 bases from V and 13 bases from J, with 12 bases in between. Germline CDR1 MNHNY, CDR2 SVGAGI (reference sequence). The length of the CDR3 is 12 residues. CDR3 DNA: TGTGCCAGCAGTTACGAGGACAGAGCCCAGTTCTTC. Protein product: CASSYEDRAQFF.

This rearrangement joins TRBV18 to TRBJ1-5, with TRBD1 as a possible D gene (6 bases). The V gene's germline CDR1 is KGHSH and CDR2 LQKENI. Trimming removed 3 bases at V and 5 bases at J, with 17 bases between. This CDR3 region has 16 residues. The CDR3 sequence: CASSPRRGAGDQPQHF. Here the CDR3 DNA reads TGTGCCAGCTCACCTCGGCGGGGGGCTGGGGATCAGCCCCAGCATTTT.

V is TRBV5-1 and J is TRBJ2-7; tentatively, D is TRBD2 (7 bases). V lost 1 base and J 1 base, leaving 27 bases between the germline ends. Germline-derived CDR1 and CDR2 are SGHRS and YFSETQ. The CDR3 length is 20 residues. The CDR3 sequence is CASSLTNSGGRRGPSYEQYF. CDR3 DNA: TGCGCCAGCAGCTTGACCAACTCGGGGGGCCGCCGAGGGCCTTCCTACGAGCAGTACTTC.

The chain recombines TRBV27 with TRBJ1-4; D remains ambiguous. The CDR3 has 12 residues. Per germline, CDR1 MNHEY and CDR2 SMNVEV (reference sequence). V was pared by 6 bases and J by 7 bases, with 9 bases between. In DNA, the CDR3 is TGTGCCAGCAGCCCGACGAGTGAAAAACTGTTTTTT. It codes for CASSPTSEKLFF.

The CDR3 here is CATSRDAGESEAFF. CDR3 coding DNA: TGTGCCACCAGCAGAGATGCAGGGGAATCTGAAGCTTTCTTT. V gene TRBV15 combines with J gene TRBJ1-1; D may be TRBD1 (6 bases). The germline V and J ends were trimmed by 0 bases and 6 bases, with 11 bases remaining between them. CDR1 is LNHNV, CDR2 YYDKDF, per germline (reference sequence). The CDR3 covers 14 residues.

This clone has only one observation. This rearrangement joins TRBV5-4 to TRBJ2-3, with 8 bases lining up with TRBD2. The CDR3 spans 17 residues. The trim removed 0 bases at V and 0 bases at J, leaving 6 bases unmatched. CDR1 is SGHNT, CDR2 YYREEE, per germline (reference sequence). The DNA of the CDR3 is TGTGCCAGCAGCTTGGCAATAGCGGGACGTAGCACAGATACGCAGTATTTT. Its translation is CASSLAIAGRSTDTQYF.

This clone was counted between two and nine times. This chain connects TRBV7-8 to TRBJ1-2; D might be TRBD1 (5 bases). The germline V and J ends were trimmed by 1 base and 7 bases, with 7 bases remaining between them. The CDR3 covers 12 residues. Germline values: CDR1 SGHVS, CDR2 FQNEAQ. The CDR3 region is CASSLVGVGYTF. In DNA form, the CDR3 reads TGTGCCAGCAGCTTAGTAGGGGTTGGCTACACCTTC.

This rearrangement joins TRBV30 to TRBJ2-5, with D maybe TRBD1 (5 bases). The germline V gene has CDR1 GTSNPN and CDR2 SVGIG (reference sequence). CDR3 size: 13 residues. The germline V and J ends were trimmed by 0 bases and 4 bases, with 9 bases remaining between them. The CDR3 coding sequence is TGTGCCTGGAGTGTAAAGGGGTCAGAGACCCAGTACTTC. It yields the protein CAWSVKGSETQYF.

The chain combines TRBV7-6 with TRBJ2-3; 8 bases map to TRBD2. V was clipped by 4 bases and J by 2 bases; unmatched bases: 5. Germline V gives CDR1 SGHVS, CDR2 FNYEAQ. The CDR3 loop spans 15 amino acids. The CDR3 protein is CASSWSGGPTDTQYF. CDR3 nucleotide sequence: TGTGCCAGCAGCTGGAGCGGGGGACCCACAGATACGCAGTATTTT.

This clone was recorded only once. J is TRBJ2-1 and V is TRBV7-9, with 9 bases lining up with TRBD2. With 3 bases clipped from V and 8 bases from J, the junction kept 8 bases outside the gene matches. Germline V gene data show CDR1 as SEHNR and CDR2 as FQNEAQ (reference sequence). The CDR3 is 15 residues long. CDR3 region: CASSFGSGGGDEQFF. CDR3 sequence (DNA): TGTGCCAGCAGCTTTGGTAGCGGGGGAGGCGATGAGCAGTTCTTC.

This rearrangement joins TRBV19 to TRBJ1-5, with 9 bases identical to TRBD1. After removal of 5 bases from V and 3 bases from J, the junction contained 5 bases not matched to a gene. Germline CDR1 reads LNHDA; CDR2 reads SQIVND (reference sequence). The CDR3 is 15 amino acids. CDR3 protein: CASSPRTGDNQPQHF. For the CDR3, the DNA is TGTGCCAGTAGTCCGCGGACAGGGGACAATCAGCCCCAGCATTTT.

The chain carries TRBV11-3 and TRBJ2-2; the D gene could be TRBD1 or TRBD2 (5 bases each). The CDR3 has 19 residues. Deletions cut 5 bases from V and 8 bases from J, with 30 bases between. Germline V lookup: CDR1 SGHNT, CDR2 YENEEA. The CDR3 coding sequence is TGTGCCAGCAGCGCGCAGGCCCGGGACCCTCAAGGCCGGGCTGGGGAGCTGTTTTTT. It specifies CASSAQARDPQGRAGELFF. Supplemented by reference TRBV11-3 and TRBJ2-2, the full variable domain reads EAGVVQSPRYKIIEKKQPVAFWCNPISGHNTLYWYLQNLGQGPELLIRYENEEAVDDSQLPKDRFSAERLKGVDSTLKIQPAELGDSAVYLCASSAQARDPQGRAGELFFGEGSRLTVL.

This sequence joins TRBV18 and TRBJ1-1; D perhaps matches TRBD1 (6 bases). Trimming took off 2 bases at V and 1 base at J, with 8 bases between the two ends. This CDR3 region has 14 residues. Germline-derived CDR1 and CDR2 are KGHSH and LQKENI. CDR3 in DNA: TGTGCCAGCTCACCAAGACAGGAGAACACTGAAGCTTTCTTT. It translates to CASSPRQENTEAFF.

This chain connects TRBV5-1 to TRBJ1-1; TRBD1 matches 7 bases. The germline CDR1 and CDR2 sequences are SGHRS and YFSETQ. The CDR3 extends over 13 amino acids. Losses at the gene ends were 7 bases for V and 4 bases for J; bases not matched to a gene: 7. CDR3 sequence reads: CASAEGASTEAFF. CDR3 sequence (DNA): TGCGCCAGCGCAGAGGGGGCTAGCACTGAAGCTTTCTTT.

The CDR3: CASSSGQEGMTEAFF. CDR3 sequence (DNA): TGCGCCAGCAGCTCCGGACAGGAAGGGATGACTGAAGCTTTCTTT. The chain links TRBV5-1 to TRBJ1-1; 7 bases map to TRBD1. The trim removed 3 bases at V and 5 bases at J, leaving 10 bases unmatched. Germline V gene data show CDR1 as SGHRS and CDR2 as YFSETQ. This CDR3 spans 15 amino acids.

The J gene is TRBJ1-2, the V gene TRBV5-1, with a weak D call TRBD1 (6 bases). With 3 bases removed from V and 5 bases from J, the gap between germline ends came to 11 bases. The CDR3 is 13 residues long. Per germline, CDR1 SGHRS and CDR2 YFSETQ. Here the CDR3 DNA reads TGCGCCAGCAGCTCCGTACAGGGTTATGGCTACACCTTC. Its translation: CASSSVQGYGYTF.

V gene TRBV28 combines with J gene TRBJ1-1, with TRBD1 matching over 7 bases. V was pared by 5 bases and J by 5 bases, with 14 bases of the junction left unmatched. CDR3 size: 16 residues. Germline V gene data show CDR1 as MDHEN and CDR2 as SYDVKM. CDR3 protein: CASSPPRDSPVTEAFF. The CDR3 nucleotides are TGTGCCAGCAGTCCCCCCAGGGACAGCCCTGTGACTGAAGCTTTCTTT.

The gene calls are TRBV2 and TRBJ2-1; unclear D gene. The CDR3 has 11 residues. V lost 7 bases, J lost 2 bases, and 3 bases lay in between. From germline, CDR1 is SNHLY and CDR2 FYNNEI. The CDR3 nucleotides are TGTGCCAGCACTCCCTACAATGAGCAGTTCTTC. This encodes CASTPYNEQFF.

The chain is built from TRBV6-2 or TRBV6-3 and TRBJ1-1, with D perhaps matching TRBD1 (5 bases). V was pared by 4 bases and J by 4 bases, with 10 bases between. Germline V lookup: CDR1 MNHEY, CDR2 SVGEGT. The CDR3 totals 13 residues. The CDR3 DNA sequence: TGTGCCAGCAGTTTGCCCGGGGGCACTGAAGCTTTCTTT. This encodes CASSLPGGTEAFF.

The chain uses TRBV6-5 and TRBJ1-3, with 8 positions matching TRBD1. J gave up 6 bases and V 7 bases, and 8 bases lay outside the gene matches. The germline V gene has CDR1 MNHEY and CDR2 SVGAGI. The CDR3 runs to 14 residues. The CDR3 DNA reads TGTGCCAGCATTCTAGACAGGGGAGAAAACACCATATATTTT. Translating it yields CASILDRGENTIYF.

The chain couples TRBV25-1 to TRBJ2-7, with 8 positions matching TRBD1. With V trimmed by 4 bases and J by 12 bases, 5 bases remained unmatched. The CDR3 has 11 residues. Germline CDR1 and CDR2: MGHDK and SYGVNS. The CDR3 region is CASSVQGAVYF. CDR3 coding DNA: TGTGCCAGCAGTGTCCAGGGGGCTGTGTACTTC.

The chain joins TRBV11-2 to TRBJ1-4; no clear D. V lost 5 bases and J lost 0, with 16 bases in between. This CDR3 has 17 residues. Germline CDR1 is SGHAT and CDR2 is FQNNGV. The CDR3 sequence: CASSLVGIGATNEKLFF. In DNA form, the CDR3 reads TGTGCCAGCAGCCTAGTGGGGATCGGGGCAACTAATGAAAAACTGTTTTTT.

The genes are TRBV6-7 and TRBJ2-1, with 8 bases matching TRBD2. TRBV6-7 is reported as an ORF; its role is uncertain. V lost 7 bases to trimming and J lost 8 bases; unmatched junction nucleotides: 13. The CDR3 sequence is 15 residues long. The CDR3 DNA sequence: TGTGCCAGCATTGGCGGGGGGCCCTCAAGGGATGAGCAGTTCTTC. It yields the protein CASIGGGPSRDEQFF.

The chain couples TRBV19 to TRBJ2-7; D is ambiguous. The germline V gene has CDR1 LNHDA and CDR2 SQIVND (reference sequence). With 2 bases removed from V and 7 bases from J, the gap between germline ends came to 15 bases. The CDR3 is made up of 14 amino acids. The CDR3 DNA is TGTGCCAGTAGTATAAGACCATCGGTGAGGGAGCAGTACTTC. It encodes CASSIRPSVREQYF.

The chain uses TRBV3-1 (or the pseudogene TRBV3-2) and TRBJ1-3; D is unresolved. CDR1 is LGHDT and CDR2 is YNNKEL in the germline V gene (reference sequence). The CDR3 is made up of 14 amino acids. Trimming pared 0 bases from V and 0 bases from J, leaving 3 bases between. The CDR3 sequence is CASSQDSSGNTIYF. DNA for the CDR3: TGTGCCAGCAGCCAAGACAGCTCTGGAAACACCATATATTTT.

This chain uses TRBV2 with TRBJ2-3; TRBD2 matches at 10 bases. The CDR3 runs to 18 residues. Per the germline V gene, CDR1 is SNHLY and CDR2 is FYNNEI. V lost 4 bases, J lost 1 base, and 11 bases stayed unmatched. Here the CDR3 reads CASSVWTSGPLRTDTQYF. CDR3 in DNA: TGTGCCAGCAGTGTTTGGACTAGCGGACCACTACGCACAGATACGCAGTATTTT. The full variable domain, with the rest looked up from reference TRBV2 and TRBJ2-3, is EPEVTQTPSHQVTQMGQEVILRCVPISNHLYFYWYRQILGQKVEFLVSFYNNEISEKSEIFDDQFSVERPDGSNFTLKIRSTKLEDSAMYFCASSVWTSGPLRTDTQYFGPGTRLTVL.